Presented here are 12 T cell receptor beta chains from one specimen sequenced in a study of T cell changes during pregnancy in multiple sclerosis. TCRdb's copy holds only in-frame clones and misses some; the assay was immunoSEQ multiplex PCR. The data show 70,000 to 95,000 clones, with 90% to 95% seen just once and 4.3% held by the top ten. Sequencing used peripheral blood, obtained in the first trimester of pregnancy. These receptors all stem from a female donor with multiple sclerosis, enrolled in a pregnancy study.

V and J are TRBV6-1 and TRBJ2-7; 7 nucleotides align to TRBD2. Germline lookup yields CDR1 MNHNS and CDR2 SASEGT. The CDR3 extends over 12 amino acids. With V trimmed by 3 bases and J by 7 bases, 3 bases remained unmatched. The CDR3 DNA is TGTGCCAGCAGTGAGGACGGGGGGGAGCAGTACTTC. It yields the protein CASSEDGGEQYF.

V usage is TRBV27 and J usage is TRBJ2-1, with 9 bases lining up with TRBD1. Germline V lookup: CDR1 MNHEY, CDR2 SMNVEV (reference sequence). V lost 5 bases, J lost 3 bases, and 8 bases stayed unmatched. The CDR3 runs 16 residues. DNA for the CDR3: TGTGCCAGCAGTCCCCCGGGACAGGGCGTCTACAATGAGCAGTTCTTC. It is translated as CASSPPGQGVYNEQFF.

This clone has a handful of counts. The genes are TRBV21-1 and TRBJ1-6. TRBV21-1 is listed as a pseudogene. This CDR3 has 14 amino acids. The CDR3 reads CASTRGVCNSPLHF. The CDR3 nucleotides are TGTGCCAGCACACGGGGGGTGTGTAATTCACCCCTCCACTTT.

The chain carries TRBV5-1 and TRBJ1-1; D is uncertain. The CDR3 length is 13 residues. Trimming stripped 2 bases from V and 5 bases from J, with 10 bases between. The V gene's germline CDR1 is SGHRS and CDR2 YFSETQ. This CDR3 reads CASSFSRETEAFF. CDR3 nucleotide sequence: TGCGCCAGCAGCTTTTCCCGTGAGACTGAAGCTTTCTTT.

The V call is TRBV28, the J call TRBJ1-2; 7 nucleotides align to TRBD1. CDR3 length equals 13 residues. Germline-derived CDR1 and CDR2 are MDHEN and SYDVKM. With 2 bases clipped from V and 7 bases from J, the junction kept 4 bases outside the gene matches. CDR3 coding DNA: TGTGCCAGCAGTTTAGACAGGGTGGCTGGCTACACCTTC. It is translated as CASSLDRVAGYTF.

In this sample, this clone turned up once. The chain employs TRBV9 and TRBJ1-3; the D is unclear. V was shortened by 0 bases and J by 0 bases, with 10 bases between the two germline ends. Germline V gives CDR1 SGDLS, CDR2 YYNGEE. This CDR3 has 16 amino acids. This CDR3 reads CASSVDGRVSGNTIYF. In nucleotides, the CDR3 is TGTGCCAGCAGCGTAGACGGCCGGGTCTCTGGAAACACCATATATTTT.

The rearrangement links TRBV5-1 to TRBJ2-7, with 7 bases matching TRBD1. V lost 1 base to trimming and J lost 4 bases; unmatched junction nucleotides: 8. The CDR3 spans 15 residues. The V gene's germline CDR1 is SGHRS and CDR2 YFSETQ. The CDR3 spells CASSLSQGFAYEQYF. As DNA, the CDR3 is TGCGCCAGCAGCTTGTCACAGGGGTTTGCTTACGAGCAGTACTTC. The full variable domain, with the rest looked up from reference TRBV5-1 and TRBJ2-7, is KAGVTQTPRYLIKTRGQQVTLSCSPISGHRSVSWYQQTPGQGLQFLFEYFSETQRNKGNFPGRFSGRQFSNSRSEMNVSTLELGDSALYLCASSLSQGFAYEQYFGPGTRLTVT.

Details on this clone: Germline is not matched at one junction end, which may reflect a read error. The chain uses TRBV7-7 and TRBJ2-1; perhaps TRBD1 as D (6 bases). The CDR3 loop spans 14 amino acids. Germline loops: CDR1 SSHAT, CDR2 FNYEAQ (reference sequence). The CDR3 region is CASSSDLLGGEQFF. CDR3 nucleotides: TGTGCTAGCAGCTCTGACTTACTAGGGGGTGAGCAGTTCTTC.

This rearrangement joins TRBV27 to TRBJ2-1; TRBD1 aligns across 10 bases. The germline V gene encodes CDR1 MNHEY and CDR2 SMNVEV (reference sequence). The CDR3 contains 15 residues. Trimming at V came to 4 bases and at J to 5 bases, leaving 5 bases not matched to a gene. The CDR3 DNA sequence: TGTGCCAGCAGTTCGGGACAGGGGCCCCACAATGAGCAGTTCTTC. It translates to CASSSGQGPHNEQFF.

The chain couples TRBV11-2 to TRBJ2-5; tentatively, D is TRBD1 (5 bases). V shed 5 bases and J shed 3 bases, with 16 bases lying between them. Germline CDR1 is SGHAT and CDR2 is FQNNGV. CDR3 length equals 15 residues. The CDR3 sequence is CASSQVWGSEETQYF. CDR3 DNA: TGTGCCAGCAGCCAAGTCTGGGGCAGCGAAGAGACCCAGTACTTC.

The V and J genes are TRBV10-1 and TRBJ1-1; 10 bases align to TRBD1. The CDR3 contains 15 residues. V shed 4 bases and J 4 bases; nucleotides not matched to a gene: 6. Germline CDR1 reads WNHNN; CDR2 reads SYGVQD (reference sequence). The chain's CDR3 is CASSGTRTGGTEAFF. The DNA for the CDR3 is TGCGCCAGCAGTGGAACCCGGACAGGGGGCACTGAAGCTTTCTTT.

The rearrangement joins TRBV2 to TRBJ2-7; possible D gene TRBD2, 5 bases. This CDR3 is 11 amino acids long. In germline, CDR1 is SNHLY, CDR2 FYNNEI. The V end was cut by 7 bases, the J end by 6 bases, with 10 bases between. CDR3 DNA sequence: TGTGCCAGCAATCCGGGGTCCGAGCAGTACTTC. Its protein product is CASNPGSEQYF. Using reference TRBV2 and TRBJ2-7 for the parts outside the CDR3, the full variable domain is EPEVTQTPSHQVTQMGQEVILRCVPISNHLYFYWYRQILGQKVEFLVSFYNNEISEKSEIFDDQFSVERPDGSNFTLKIRSTKLEDSAMYFCASNPGSEQYFGPGTRLTVT.